What follows is one T cell receptor (beta chain) and its context. Its antigen remains unknown. Sequencing was performed with immunoSEQ multiplex PCR; in TCRdb, only in-frame clones are kept and a portion is missing. Counted here are just under 75,000 clones, approximately 94% occurring once; the ten biggest clones make up 3% to 3.5%. This specimen comes from a study of cytomegalovirus exposure and HLA in healthy donors. About the study: In a later analysis, the roughly 120 validation repertoires were reported to have used the same platform as the approximately 670 first-cohort repertoires. Whole-study findings and limits: TCR clusters originating in the first cohort tended to co-occur in the roughly 130 validation repertoires, according to a later analysis.

The study drew the donors from its roughly 120-subject validation cohort, separate from the roughly 670-subject first cohort. CDR3 length: 18 amino acids. Germline V CDR1 and CDR2: SGHVS, FNYEAQ. Trimming stripped 6 bases from V and 2 bases from J, with 20 bases between. The chain employs TRBV7-6 and TRBJ1-6; D call uncertain. This TCR came from a woman in her late teens or twenties in good health and CMV-seropositive. Sequenced input: PBMCs. Here the CDR3 DNA reads TGTGCCAGCAGTCCCGATGGTAGTAGCTTCACCTATAATTCACCCCTCCACTTT. Residues: CASSPDGSSFTYNSPLHF.